The clone carrying this T cell receptor beta chain was counted only a few times. Its antigen remains unidentified. These data originate in a study of beta chain features in type 1 diabetes. General study results and limits: Naive, central memory and Treg TCRB repertoires appeared more alike in patients than in healthy donors. Among all four CD4+ subsets, Type 1 diabetes patients had TCRB CDR3s that were moderately but significantly shorter. Whether TCRB rearrangement is influenced by HLA type went unresolved here. Diminished insertions and augmented deletions at VDJ junctions characterized type 1 diabetes patients.

In germline, CDR1 is SEHNR, CDR2 FQNEAQ (reference sequence). V lost 1 base, J lost 5 bases, and 6 bases lay in between. The CDR3 extends over 12 amino acids. Expressed TCRB transcripts were sequenced because the isolated RNA had all been reverse transcribed beforehand. Several million reads per sample on average were obtained from naive, central memory and regulatory T cell samples. The assay was immunoSEQ multiplex PCR, and TCRdb's table has in-frame clones only and misses some. The table records some 660,000 clones, about an eighth of them present only once. The chain is built from TRBV7-9 and TRBJ2-7; the D is unclear. The clonotype originates from a man younger than 35 with type 1 diabetes. The sample taken for sequencing was naive CD4+ T cells from blood. CDR3: CASSLGSDEQYF. The CDR3 nucleotides read TGTGCCAGCAGCTTAGGGTCGGACGAGCAGTACTTC.